The rows below give T cell receptor beta chains drawn from one sample of a study of vaccination and CD4 T cells after COVID-19. A single record per CDR3 protein comes from TCRdb applying MiXCR to the PCR reads. The sample holds about 3,800 distinct CDR3 sequences; roughly 45% are singletons and the top ten take roughly 42%. Their antigens are not known. The sequencing sample was made of CD4+ T cells from blood, cultured in vitro. The source is a human donor who had recovered from COVID-19. The CDR3 runs from the conserved cysteine through the conserved F or W. The order of the fields is CDR3 length, V gene, J gene, CDR3 protein.

12	TRBV2	TRBJ1-2	CASRYGGDGYTF
13	TRBV29-1	TRBJ1-1	CSVAGILNTEAFF
15	TRBV7-2	TRBJ2-1	CASSLFLAVDNEQFF
14	TRBV15	TRBJ2-3	CATSSGREGGTQYF
11	TRBV29-1	TRBJ2-2	CSVAYTGELFF
16	TRBV5-4	TRBJ1-2	CASSLDLGRSDYGYTF
16	TRBV6-1	TRBJ2-1	CASYPLRGLSYNEQFF
13	TRBV7-9	TRBJ2-1	CASSLHTTNEQFF
11	TRBV6-1	TRBJ2-7	CASSWDYEQYF
15	TRBV20-1	TRBJ2-5	CSARDAGGNQETQYF
13	TRBV6-2/TRBV6-3	TRBJ2-7	CASSYPESYEQYF
14	TRBV2	TRBJ1-2	CASNSEAGIYGYTF
15	TRBV12-3/TRBV12-4	TRBJ2-2	CASIPLAGATGELFF
16	TRBV4-3	TRBJ2-5	CASSQDFRASQETQYF
15	TRBV11-3	TRBJ2-2	CASSLELARAGELFF
13	TRBV27	TRBJ1-3	CASSLLGGNTIYF
17	TRBV20-1	TRBJ2-7	CSAFPGLAGGLFYEQYF
14	TRBV27	TRBJ2-3	CASSWGREGDTQYF
15	TRBV2	TRBJ2-4	CASSESSAAKNIQYF
15	TRBV5-4	TRBJ2-7	CASSLTGGFSYEQYF
13	TRBV20-1	TRBJ1-2	CSARFRDPYGYTF
11	TRBV6-2/TRBV6-3	TRBJ2-1	CASNNGREQFF
14	TRBV6-1	TRBJ1-6	CASSRGQGESPLHF
18	TRBV7-2	TRBJ2-6	CASSWSRQSTSGANVLTF
20	TRBV2	TRBJ2-3	CASSGGVLSGGHTSTDTQYF
14	TRBV5-4	TRBJ2-4	CASSLAGTKNIQYF
13	TRBV7-2	TRBJ1-4	CASSLRQSEKLFF
13	TRBV7-2	-	CASSLGFFDEQYF
14	TRBV7-3	TRBJ1-1	CASSLIGGNTEAFF
14	TRBV10-3	TRBJ1-1	CAISEWGQNTEAFF
15	TRBV7-9	TRBJ2-7	CASSKSPDSYYEQYF
14	TRBV15	TRBJ2-7	CATSNLRTGTMQYF
15	TRBV20-1	TRBJ2-3	CSVLLLRSSTDTQYF
16	TRBV7-9	TRBJ1-2	CASSINGQGAAYGYTF
13	TRBV20-1	TRBJ1-2	CSARVPRGNGYTF
14	TRBV7-8	TRBJ1-2	CASSLVSSDYGYTF
13	TRBV19	TRBJ2-5	CASRRTGQETQYF
16	TRBV9	TRBJ2-3	CASSVGLAGGPDTQYF
14	TRBV7-9	TRBJ1-2	CASSLDIQEAGYTF
14	TRBV20-1	TRBJ1-2	CSARRRTGDGGYTF
18	TRBV14	TRBJ1-1	CASSPLPGQGKGNTEAFF
16	TRBV5-1	TRBJ2-3	CASSPRTSGSADTQYF
14	TRBV30	TRBJ2-5	CAWSYLGLRETQYF
15	TRBV20-1	TRBJ2-3	CSARDHAGGTDTQYF
14	TRBV15	TRBJ1-2	CATSRDHRGLGYTF
13	TRBV27	TRBJ2-5	CATSQRGTETQYF
13	TRBV24-1	TRBJ2-7	CATSAGDRYEQYF
15	TRBV15	TRBJ1-5	CATSQDSYSNQPQHF
14	TRBV20-1	TRBJ2-3	CSATDRGVTDTQYF
13	TRBV20-1	TRBJ1-2	CSALHGTSYGYTF
14	TRBV7-9	TRBJ2-2	CASSLDLVLGELFF
18	TRBV18	TRBJ1-6	CASSPRQGIFMFNSPLHF
14	TRBV6-9	TRBJ1-5	CASSPRQGNQPQHF
17	TRBV21-1	TRBJ2-7	CASSYPRDRGTSYEQYF
12	TRBV20-1	TRBJ2-4	CSAPTDVNIQYF
16	TRBV12-3/TRBV12-4	TRBJ2-7	CASSPGTKGRSYEQYF
12	TRBV7-2	TRBJ1-5	CASSIYNQPQHF
13	TRBV6-1	TRBJ2-5	CASSMTDQETQYF
18	TRBV11-2	TRBJ2-6	CASSSDLWGSSGANVLTF